This TCR beta chain was sequenced during a study of T cells in Graves' hyperthyroidism and ophthalmopathy (dated by TCRdb to about 2019). Background on the whole study: Peripheral blood was collected at initial diagnosis, before any treatment. To identify TCR V-J signatures that set the groups apart, the researchers used a discovery cohort of 90 to 100 patients, made up of 43 with Graves' ophthalmopathy and 57 with stable Graves' hyperthyroidism. An independent validation cohort of 18 to 20 hyperthyroidism patients and roughly 16 patients who later progressed to ophthalmopathy tested prospective prediction of ophthalmopathy. The approximately 100 discovery patients were randomly divided into training and test sets at a 7:3 ratio. The study also compared thyroid tissue and blood T-cell repertoires from more than 5 Graves' hyperthyroidism patients. After sampling, hyperthyroidism patients received methimazole starting at 30 mg daily, and ophthalmopathy patients received high-dose intravenous methylprednisolone. TCR Vbeta CDR3 sequencing of fewer than 150 peripheral blood samples (over 40 ophthalmopathy, 75 to 80 hyperthyroidism and roughly 17 progressor patients) is reported in the paper.

From cysteine to phenylalanine, the CDR3 is 14 amino acids long. Only the CDR3 region is kept as DNA, spanning 42 bases read in frame from base 1. Clipping removes 7 bases from V and 6 bases from J, with 6 as the unmatched junction base count. The germline V gene (reference sequence) yields SGHNT for CDR1 and YYREEE for CDR2. Study-level results and caveats: During validation, the model predicted progression to ophthalmopathy a median of roughly 7.1 months ahead of onset, with almost 71% sensitivity and 72.22% specificity. Most expanded thyroid clonotypes (frequency above 0.001) were also found in blood, which suggests that blood repertoires may mirror thyroid immune responses. Sample size was not statistically predetermined, and investigators were not blinded to group allocation. In cross-validation, a model built on a 13 V-J signature told ophthalmopathy apart from stable hyperthyroidism with about 90% sensitivity and about 81% specificity, and in testing the same model reached 80%/75%.

In regard to this clonotype: Its cognate antigen has yet to be identified. Base qualities were left out, and no much larger clone turns up one base away.

The TCR beta CDR3 regions were amplified from the RNA transcripts. A first-round RT-PCR of the TCR CDR3 used the HTBI primer set with the Qiagen OneStep RT-PCR kit. The libraries were constructed in a second round of multiplex PCR and then size-selected and purified. Libraries were sequenced paired-end with 100 bp reads on an Illumina HiSeq2000. On the study's bioinformatics: SOAPnuke was used to process the raw data, throwing out any read that contained adapters or uncalled bases, had a mean Phred below 15, or lacked an exact constant-primer or identifier match. COPE v1.2.5 was used to merge the high-quality paired reads, and each unique nucleotide sequence was defined as a clonotype. Clonotypes were aligned to IMGT TRBV, TRBD and TRBJ reference segments using MiTCR v1.1. The analysis was restricted to V-J combinations with a frequency above 0.0001, which together covered roughly 99% of the repertoires. A TCS score was defined as the ratio of F50 (clonal expansion) to E x V (chaos), with BLOSUM62-based TCRdist applied between CDR3 peptides within each V-J. Welch's t-statistics and random forest reduced fewer than 600 V-J features to roughly 13, which were used in a naive Bayes classifier (R e1071). TCRdb took the public reads, trimmed them with fastp at Q25, ran MiXCR for clone calling and kept in-frame beta chains. CDR3 protein sequences are deduplicated, and each keeps its most common genes and DNA. The authors' filters were not applied to this entry. Here the sample has about 620,000 distinct CDR3 sequences; 16% occur a single time. The biggest ten clones account for about 3.8% of the sample.

Stable Graves' hyperthyroidism was defined as no progression to ophthalmopathy during 18 months of follow-up. Hyperthyroidism patients were newly diagnosed, with disease duration under 2 months, and aged 18 to 65 years. Any patient with an uncontrolled infection, another autoimmune disease, pregnancy or lactation was excluded. Diagnoses relied on clinical symptoms, serum thyroxine and TRAb, thyroid ultrasound and orbital computed tomography. PBMCs were isolated from about 10 ml of fresh peripheral blood by Ficoll-Paque density gradient centrifugation. Total RNA was extracted using Trizol reagent, and RNA quality was assessed on an Agilent 2100 Bioanalyzer.

Sequencing input: blood. Rearrangement joined TRBV5-4 to TRBJ2-3; 12 central nucleotides agree with TRBD2. The TCR sequence derives from a woman aged 25 to 45 with Graves' hyperthyroidism. DNA sequence: TGTGCCAGCTTTGGAACTAGCGGGAGGGATACGCAGTATTTT. Protein translation: CASFGTSGRDTQYF.